Below are 18 T cell receptor beta chains sequenced from a single sample in a study of blood T cell repertoires in COVID-19. The assay was immunoSEQ multiplex PCR, and TCRdb's table has in-frame clones only and misses some. The data hold tens of thousands of clones, with around nine tenths observed a single time. Material for sequencing was peripheral blood. The receptors originated from a man in his sixties with acute or convalescent COVID-19.

The chain has TRBV27 and TRBJ2-3, with D tentatively TRBD2 (6 bases). Trimming pared 3 bases from V and 2 bases from J, leaving 12 bases between. Germline V lookup: CDR1 MNHEY, CDR2 SMNVEV (reference sequence). The CDR3 covers 15 residues. The CDR3 sequence is CASSFRGTPTDTQYF. The CDR3 DNA follows: TGTGCCAGCAGTTTTCGGGGGACCCCCACAGATACGCAGTATTTT.

J is TRBJ1-2 and V is TRBV28, with D perhaps matching TRBD1 (5 bases). The V gene's germline CDR1 is MDHEN and CDR2 SYDVKM. Trimming shortened V by 1 base and J by 3 bases, and 6 bases separated the two germline ends. The CDR3 totals 13 residues. The CDR3 protein is CASSLLTDYGYTF. The CDR3 nucleotides are TGTGCCAGCAGTTTATTGACAGACTATGGCTACACCTTC.

This chain uses TRBV5-1 with TRBJ1-2, with 9 bases that match TRBD1. V lost 4 bases and J lost 8; bases outside the gene matches: 3. The CDR3 length is 12 residues. Germline V gene lookup returns CDR1 SGHRS and CDR2 YFSETQ. The CDR3 DNA reads as TGCGCCAGCAGCGGGACAGGGAGCGGCTACACCTTC. Translation gives CASSGTGSGYTF. The whole variable domain, filled in from reference TRBV5-1 and TRBJ1-2, reads KAGVTQTPRYLIKTRGQQVTLSCSPISGHRSVSWYQQTPGQGLQFLFEYFSETQRNKGNFPGRFSGRQFSNSRSEMNVSTLELGDSALYLCASSGTGSGYTFGSGTRLTVV.

The chain uses TRBV19 and TRBJ1-3, with 7 bases aligning to TRBD1. Trimming cost V 4 bases and J 0 bases; bases outside gene matches: 3. The CDR3 runs 15 residues. Per the germline V gene, CDR1 is LNHDA and CDR2 is SQIVND (reference sequence). The chain's CDR3 is CASSKDRLSGNTIYF. Here the CDR3 DNA reads TGTGCCAGTAGTAAGGACAGGCTCTCTGGAAACACCATATATTTT.

V is TRBV7-2 and J is TRBJ2-7, with 7 bases fitting TRBD2. Germline trimming cut 2 bases from V and 0 bases from J; bases unmatched to any gene: 4. The germline V gene has CDR1 SGHTA and CDR2 FQGNSA. This CDR3 is 15 amino acids long. The CDR3 DNA is TGTGCCAGCAGCTTATCTGCGGGGGTCTCCTACGAGCAGTACTTC. Its translation is CASSLSAGVSYEQYF.

The chain couples TRBV20-1 to TRBJ1-1; D is uncertain. Trimming left V 6 bases short and J 5 bases short, with 10 bases between. The CDR3 runs 11 residues. Germline V CDR1 and CDR2: DFQATT, SNEGSKA (reference sequence). The CDR3: CSAPGATEAFF. CDR3 in DNA: TGCAGTGCCCCCGGTGCTACTGAAGCTTTCTTT.

The CDR3 loop reads CAWSRIGGEGETQYF. The CDR3 DNA reads TGTGCCTGGAGTCGAATAGGGGGTGAGGGGGAGACCCAGTACTTC. The chain has TRBV30 and TRBJ2-5, with D maybe TRBD1 (6 bases). This CDR3 region has 15 residues. V was cut by 2 bases and J by 5 bases, with 18 bases left in between. Germline lookup yields CDR1 GTSNPN and CDR2 SVGIG (reference sequence).

The rearrangement uses TRBV5-1 and TRBJ2-7, with 7 positions matching TRBD1. CDR1 and CDR2 from the germline V gene are SGHRS and YFSETQ. The CDR3 spans 13 residues. With 5 bases clipped from V and 6 bases from J, the junction kept 8 bases outside the gene matches. CDR3 nucleotides: TGCGCCAGCAGTCGGGGACAGAGGTCCGAGCAGTACTTC. It is translated as CASSRGQRSEQYF.

The chain couples TRBV30 to TRBJ1-4; D is unclear. The CDR3 is 14 residues long. Per the germline V gene, CDR1 is GTSNPN and CDR2 is SVGIG (reference sequence). V shed 1 base and J shed 8 bases, with 14 bases lying between them. The CDR3 here is CAWSDPPSREKLFF. The CDR3 DNA reads TGTGCCTGGAGTGATCCTCCCTCGAGGGAAAAACTGTTTTTT.

This chain joins TRBV3-1 (or the pseudogene TRBV3-2) and TRBJ2-1, with D possibly being TRBD2 (7 bases). The germline V gene has CDR1 LGHDT and CDR2 YNNKEL (reference sequence). Trimming stripped 0 bases from V and 7 bases from J, with 16 bases between. The CDR3 length is 16 residues. CDR3 in DNA: TGTGCCAGCAGCCAAGATATATGGACTAGGGGGAATGAGCAGTTCTTC. It specifies CASSQDIWTRGNEQFF.

The chain is built from TRBV12-5 and TRBJ2-2; D gene unclear. The V end was cut by 3 bases, the J end by 6 bases, with 8 bases between. The germline CDR1 and CDR2 sequences are LGHNT and FRNRAP. This CDR3 is built from 13 residues. CDR3 nucleotides: TGTGCTAGTGGTTTTGCTAGGCCCGGGGAGCTGTTTTTT. Protein product: CASGFARPGELFF.

V usage is TRBV6-5 and J usage is TRBJ1-1; weak D call: TRBD1 (6 bases). V gave up 10 bases and J gave up 5 bases, with 11 bases separating them. This CDR3 region has 11 residues. In germline, CDR1 is MNHEY, CDR2 SVGAGI. The CDR3 is CATRRGTEAFF. CDR3 coding DNA: TGTGCCACCAGAAGGGGGACTGAAGCTTTCTTT.

The chain combines TRBV10-3 with TRBJ2-3; a possible D gene is TRBD2 (5 bases). Trimming cost V 5 bases and J 3 bases, with 12 bases left between them. CDR1 is ENHRY and CDR2 is SYGVKD in the germline V gene. CDR3 length: 14 amino acids. The CDR3 DNA follows: TGTGCCATCAGTCCCCTAGCATTAACAGATACGCAGTATTTT. As protein: CAISPLALTDTQYF.

The genes are TRBV19 and TRBJ1-2; 7 bases agree with TRBD1. The V gene's germline CDR1 is LNHDA and CDR2 SQIVND (reference sequence). The CDR3 extends over 13 amino acids. Trimming at V came to 5 bases and at J to 4 bases, leaving 4 bases not matched to a gene. In DNA, the CDR3 is TGTGCCAGTAGTGAGCACAGGGGCTATGGCTACACCTTC. Residues: CASSEHRGYGYTF.

The chain has TRBV19 and TRBJ2-1; 15 nucleotides agree with TRBD2. The CDR3 extends over 18 amino acids. The V and J ends lost 7 bases and 0 bases, in that order; junction bases with no gene match: 7. The germline V gene encodes CDR1 LNHDA and CDR2 SQIVND (reference sequence). CDR3 sequence (DNA): TGTGCCAGTACGAACAGGACTAGCGGGGGGGCCTCCTACAATGAGCAGTTCTTC. It encodes CASTNRTSGGASYNEQFF.

The rearrangement uses TRBV24-1 and TRBJ1-3, with TRBD1 matching 12 bases. The CDR3 loop spans 19 amino acids. V shed 8 bases, J shed 0 bases, and the junction held 13 bases outside the gene matches. Per the germline V gene, CDR1 is KGHDR and CDR2 is SFDVKD. The CDR3 protein is CATTQEGDRGLCSGNTIYF. DNA of the CDR3: TGTGCCACCACTCAAGAGGGGGACAGGGGGCTTTGCTCTGGAAACACCATATATTTT.

The chain has TRBV29-1 and TRBJ1-4, with D hard to call. The CDR3 has 12 amino acids. Trimming left V 6 bases short and J 3 bases short, with 8 bases between. CDR1 SQVTM and CDR2 ANQGSEA come from the germline V gene. CDR3 protein: CSVRGPNEKLFF. The CDR3 bases are TGCAGCGTACGAGGCCCTAATGAAAAACTGTTTTTT.

This clone was recorded once. This rearrangement joins TRBV24-1 to TRBJ2-1, with 7 bases that match TRBD1. This CDR3 has 14 residues. The germline V gene has CDR1 KGHDR and CDR2 SFDVKD. J was trimmed by 6 bases and V by 4 bases; bases with no gene match: 5. CDR3 sequence: CATSDPGQFNEQFF. The CDR3 DNA reads as TGTGCCACCAGTGACCCGGGACAGTTCAATGAGCAGTTCTTC.